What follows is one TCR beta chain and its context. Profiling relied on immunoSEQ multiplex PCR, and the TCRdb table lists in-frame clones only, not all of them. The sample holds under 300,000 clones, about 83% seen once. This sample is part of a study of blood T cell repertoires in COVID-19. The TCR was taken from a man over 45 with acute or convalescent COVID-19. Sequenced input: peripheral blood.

The CDR3 spells CASSVSPQGHQPQHF. CDR3 in DNA: TGTGCCAGCAGCGTATCCCCGCAGGGTCATCAGCCCCAGCATTTT. This chain joins TRBV9 and TRBJ1-5, with D possibly matching TRBD1 (5 bases). The CDR3 runs 15 residues. Germline-derived CDR1 and CDR2 are SGDLS and YYNGEE. V lost 1 base, J lost 5 bases, and 13 bases lay in between.